The 22 T cell receptor beta chains reported below all come from one sample, sequenced in a study of T cell responses to AZD1222 COVID-19 vaccine. Clones were read by immunoSEQ multiplex PCR, and TCRdb kept only the in-frame ones, dropping some. The sample yields approximately 79,000 clones, around 82% seen once. The specimen comprised peripheral blood, sampled 28 days after the second AZD1222 dose. The receptors come from an adult who received the AZD1222 COVID-19 vaccine.

This rearrangement joins TRBV19 to TRBJ1-1; D might be TRBD1 (6 bases). The CDR3 is 14 amino acids. CDR1 LNHDA and CDR2 SQIVND come from the germline V gene (reference sequence). V lost 4 bases, J lost 4 bases, and 13 bases lay in between. The CDR3 bases are TGTGCCAGTAGTAGGTCAGGGGTTGGCACTGAAGCTTTCTTT. Translation: CASSRSGVGTEAFF.

The CDR3 sequence: CATRTGISRLNTEAFF. Written as DNA, the CDR3 is TGTGCCACCCGGACAGGGATTAGTAGGCTGAACACTGAAGCTTTCTTT. The chain joins TRBV2 to TRBJ1-1; 8 bases map to TRBD1. The CDR3 is 16 residues long. CDR1 is SNHLY, CDR2 FYNNEI, per germline. J was trimmed by 0 bases and V by 10 bases; bases with no gene match: 13.

The chain carries TRBV10-1 and TRBJ2-7; 10 bases are shared with TRBD2. The V gene end was trimmed by 6 bases and the J gene end by 2 bases; junction bases not matched to a gene: 19. The CDR3 consists of 19 residues. Germline CDR1 is WNHNN and CDR2 is SYGVQD (reference sequence). CDR3 loop: CASRRDTGTASGRAYEQYF. CDR3 nucleotide sequence: TGCGCCAGCAGACGCGACACCGGGACAGCCAGCGGGAGGGCCTACGAGCAGTACTTC.

The chain carries TRBV7-9 and TRBJ1-1; D not certain. The CDR3 covers 12 residues. Germline V gives CDR1 SEHNR, CDR2 FQNEAQ (reference sequence). Trimming removed 0 bases at V and 12 bases at J, with 11 bases between. As DNA, the CDR3 is TGTGCCAGCAGCTTAGCTGTCCCTCCCCCTTTCTTT. Residues: CASSLAVPPPFF.

This clone was seen only a few times. The genes are TRBV3-1 (or the pseudogene TRBV3-2) and TRBJ2-3, with a possible D match to TRBD2 (5 bases). The CDR3 has 14 amino acids. Trimming took 3 bases from V and 10 from J, leaving 17 bases between them. Per germline, CDR1 LGHDT and CDR2 YNNKEL (reference sequence). Here the CDR3 DNA reads TGTGCCAGCAGCCAGGGGAGTCGGGCGGACGCGCAGTATTTT. This gives the protein CASSQGSRADAQYF.

V and J are TRBV7-9 and TRBJ2-7, with D possibly being TRBD2 (5 bases). Germline lookup yields CDR1 SEHNR and CDR2 FQNEAQ (reference sequence). The CDR3 is 14 residues long. Deletions cut 1 base from V and 3 bases from J, with 10 bases between. The CDR3 loop is CASSLGGAGYEQYF. The CDR3 bases are TGTGCCAGCAGCTTAGGCGGCGCGGGCTACGAGCAGTACTTC.

This clone has only one observation. This chain connects TRBV28 to TRBJ1-5; D gene uncertain. The CDR3 extends over 14 amino acids. Trimming removed 4 bases at V and 3 bases at J, with 10 bases between. Germline-derived CDR1 and CDR2 are MDHEN and SYDVKM. This CDR3 is CASSYTDLNQPQHF. The CDR3 nucleotides read TGTGCCAGCAGTTATACAGACCTCAATCAGCCCCAGCATTTT.

This chain links TRBV6-5 with TRBJ1-6, with 7 positions matching TRBD1. CDR3 size: 13 residues. J was trimmed by 7 bases and V by 6 bases; bases with no gene match: 3. Germline V gene sequence: CDR1 MNHEY, CDR2 SVGAGI. The CDR3 DNA is TGTGCCAGCAGCGGGACAGAGAATTCACCCCTCCACTTT. Amino acids: CASSGTENSPLHF.

The chain links TRBV4-1 to TRBJ2-1, with TRBD1 identical over 7 bases. CDR1 is MGHRA and CDR2 is YSYEKL in the germline V gene. V was clipped by 4 bases and J by 5 bases; unmatched bases: 8. The CDR3 runs to 15 residues. The CDR3 spells CASSLPPGTDNEQFF. The DNA of the CDR3 is TGCGCCAGCAGCCTGCCGCCCGGGACAGACAATGAGCAGTTCTTC.

The chain has TRBV30 and TRBJ1-2; maybe TRBD1 (5 bases). There are 14 residues in the CDR3. The V end lost 0 bases, the J end lost 4 bases, and 12 bases lay between the germline ends. CDR1 is GTSNPN and CDR2 is SVGIG in the germline V gene (reference sequence). The CDR3 loop reads CAWSVTGRIYGYTF. CDR3 sequence (DNA): TGTGCCTGGAGTGTAACGGGGCGGATCTATGGCTACACCTTC.

The V gene is TRBV7-6, the J gene TRBJ2-7, with a tentative D call TRBD1 (6 bases). CDR1 and CDR2 (germline): SGHVS, FNYEAQ. V shed 4 bases and J shed 1 base, with 14 bases lying between them. The CDR3 spans 15 residues. CDR3 amino acids: CASSSGRDTSYEQYF. CDR3 bases: TGTGCCAGCAGCTCCGGTCGGGACACGTCCTACGAGCAGTACTTC.

This clone was detected only a few times. The chain carries TRBV27 and TRBJ1-2; 7 bases match TRBD1. From germline, CDR1 is MNHEY and CDR2 SMNVEV (reference sequence). V shed 5 bases and J 8 bases; nucleotides not matched to a gene: 11. CDR3 size: 14 residues. The CDR3 protein is CASSRRETGRGYTF. The CDR3 DNA is TGTGCCAGCAGTCGCAGGGAGACAGGGAGAGGCTACACCTTC.

V usage is TRBV28 and J usage is TRBJ1-5, with 7 bases identical to TRBD1. J lost 3 bases, V lost 6 bases, and 14 bases had no gene match. In germline, CDR1 is MDHEN, CDR2 SYDVKM. This CDR3 comprises 17 residues. Here the CDR3 reads CASRQIQRGLVNQPQHF. The CDR3 region has the DNA TGTGCCAGCAGGCAGATCCAGAGGGGGCTGGTCAATCAGCCCCAGCATTTT.

In this sample, this clone is medium-sized. V is TRBV19 and J is TRBJ1-2, with 8 bases fitting TRBD1. The CDR3 totals 14 residues. The germline gives CDR1 LNHDA, CDR2 SQIVND (reference sequence). With 4 bases clipped from V and 4 bases from J, the junction kept 5 bases outside the gene matches. This chain's CDR3 is CASSTDRVSYGYTF. CDR3 nucleotide sequence: TGTGCCAGTAGTACGGACAGGGTTTCCTATGGCTACACCTTC.

The genes are TRBV12-3 or TRBV12-4 and TRBJ2-7; D gene unclear. This CDR3 has 12 residues. Trimming cost V 6 bases and J 6 bases, with 12 bases left between them. CDR3 sequence: CASSSDSPEQYF. CDR3 DNA sequence: TGTGCCAGCAGCTCTGATAGCCCCGAGCAGTACTTC.

The DNA of the CDR3 is TGTGCCAGCAGTGTAGGGGGGCGAACTGAAGCTTTCTTT. Its protein product is CASSVGGRTEAFF. The chain employs TRBV2 and TRBJ1-1, with TRBD1 as a possible D gene (6 bases). The V and J ends lost 4 bases and 5 bases respectively, with 11 bases between them. Germline CDR1 reads SNHLY; CDR2 reads FYNNEI. CDR3 length equals 13 residues.

This clone was picked up a small number of times. This chain connects TRBV5-4 to TRBJ2-7, with D maybe TRBD2 (6 bases). Germline V gives CDR1 SGHNT, CDR2 YYREEE (reference sequence). The CDR3 contains 15 residues. V was cut by 3 bases and J by 0 bases, with 13 bases left in between. The CDR3 DNA reads TGTGCCAGCAGCTCCGTGGGAGGCCTCTCCTACGAGCAGTACTTC. Residues: CASSSVGGLSYEQYF.

The chain recombines TRBV7-9 with TRBJ2-7; 9 bases are shared with TRBD1. Germline CDR1 and CDR2: SEHNR and FQNEAQ (reference sequence). This CDR3 comprises 13 residues. V dropped 5 bases and J dropped 2; count of bases not matched to a gene: 1. CDR3 in amino acids: CASSGTGTYEQYF. CDR3 DNA sequence: TGTGCCAGCAGCGGGACAGGGACCTACGAGCAGTACTTC.

The chain joins TRBV3-1 (or the pseudogene TRBV3-2) to TRBJ2-3; 9 bases map to TRBD2. The germline V gene has CDR1 LGHDT and CDR2 YNNKEL (reference sequence). The J segment lost 6 bases and the V segment lost 8 bases, leaving 15 bases of the junction unmatched. This CDR3 comprises 16 residues. The CDR3 coding sequence is TGTGCCAGCGGGGAGTTCTTAGCGGGAGTAAAGGATACGCAGTATTTT. The encoded protein is CASGEFLAGVKDTQYF.

The V gene is TRBV27, the J gene TRBJ2-3; 8 nucleotides match TRBD1. J gave up 4 bases and V 3 bases, and 6 bases lay outside the gene matches. Per germline, CDR1 MNHEY and CDR2 SMNVEV (reference sequence). CDR3 length equals 15 residues. CDR3 residues: CASSFLGTGPDTQYF. In DNA form, the CDR3 reads TGTGCCAGCAGTTTCCTCGGGACAGGCCCAGATACGCAGTATTTT.

The chain is built from TRBV5-1 and TRBJ1-3; weak D call: TRBD1 (5 bases). Trimming removed 1 base at V and 3 bases at J, with 17 bases between. Germline CDR1 reads SGHRS; CDR2 reads YFSETQ. This CDR3 region has 17 residues. CDR3 nucleotide sequence: TGCGCCAGCAGCTTGTTTGGAGGGGAAAGACTTGGAAACACCATATATTTT. Translated: CASSLFGGERLGNTIYF.

The gene calls are TRBV19 and TRBJ1-1; possibly TRBD1 for D (5 bases). V lost 8 bases, J lost 4 bases, and 8 bases lay in between. CDR1 LNHDA and CDR2 SQIVND come from the germline V gene (reference sequence). The CDR3 is 11 amino acids. The chain's CDR3 is CASQGTTEAFF. The CDR3 DNA reads TGTGCCAGTCAGGGCACCACTGAAGCTTTCTTT.